This TCR beta chain was recorded in a study of persistence of HIV-infected CD4 T cells. An overlapping HIV-1 Gag peptide pool stimulated these cells at roughly 1 ug/peptide/mL. CD40L-negative CD69-negative CD45RO-high memory CD4+ T cells were sorted as populations depleted of antigen-responding cells. Sequencing used immunoSEQ version 4 in survey mode. Some clones are missing from TCRdb's copy, which holds only in-frame ones; the method was immunoSEQ multiplex PCR. The sample has roughly 60,000 clones, 65% to 80% seen once. About this clone: Its specificity is unknown.

The junction had 7 bases not matched to a gene; V was cut back by 2 bases and J by 8 bases. The germline V gene encodes CDR1 KGHSH and CDR2 LQKENI. This CDR3 spans 14 amino acids. Sequenced material: CD4+ T cells sorted from PBMCs after approximately 19-hour stimulation, taken from a patient who received antiretroviral therapy. The gene calls are TRBV18 and TRBJ1-2; 8 bases map to TRBD1. This TCR was recovered from an adult man with HIV who was CMV-seropositive. CDR3 loop: CASSPSTTGGGYTF. The CDR3 nucleotides read TGTGCCAGCTCACCATCCACTACAGGGGGAGGCTACACCTTC.